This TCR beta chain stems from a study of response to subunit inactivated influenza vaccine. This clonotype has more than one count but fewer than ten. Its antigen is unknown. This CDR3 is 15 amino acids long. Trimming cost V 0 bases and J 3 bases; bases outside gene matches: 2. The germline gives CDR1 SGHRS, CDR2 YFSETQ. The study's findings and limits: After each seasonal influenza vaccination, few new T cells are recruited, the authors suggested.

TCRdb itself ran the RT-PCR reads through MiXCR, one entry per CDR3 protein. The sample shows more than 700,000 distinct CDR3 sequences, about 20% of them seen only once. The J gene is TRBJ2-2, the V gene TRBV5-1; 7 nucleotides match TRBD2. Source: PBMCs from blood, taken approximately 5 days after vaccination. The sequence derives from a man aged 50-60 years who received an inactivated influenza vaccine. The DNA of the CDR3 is TGCGCCAGCAGCTTGGCTAGCGGATACACCGGGGAGCTGTTTTTT. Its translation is CASSLASGYTGELFF.